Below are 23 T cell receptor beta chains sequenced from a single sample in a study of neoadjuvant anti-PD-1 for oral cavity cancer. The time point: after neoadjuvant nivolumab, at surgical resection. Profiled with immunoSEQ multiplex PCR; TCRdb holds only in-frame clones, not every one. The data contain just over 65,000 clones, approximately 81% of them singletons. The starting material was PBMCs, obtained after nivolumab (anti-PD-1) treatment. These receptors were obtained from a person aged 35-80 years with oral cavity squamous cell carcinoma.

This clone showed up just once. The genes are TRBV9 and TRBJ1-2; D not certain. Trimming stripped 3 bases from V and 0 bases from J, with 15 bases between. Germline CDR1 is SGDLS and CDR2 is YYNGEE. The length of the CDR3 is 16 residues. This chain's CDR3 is CASSATIGPANYGYTF. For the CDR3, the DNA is TGTGCCAGCAGCGCGACAATTGGCCCAGCTAACTATGGCTACACCTTC. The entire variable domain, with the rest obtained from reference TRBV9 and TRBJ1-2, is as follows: DSGVTQTPKHLITATGQRVTLRCSPRSGDLSVYWYQQSLDQGLQFLIQYYNGEERAKGNILERFSAQQFPDLHSELNLSSLELGDSALYFCASSATIGPANYGYTFGSGTRLTVV.

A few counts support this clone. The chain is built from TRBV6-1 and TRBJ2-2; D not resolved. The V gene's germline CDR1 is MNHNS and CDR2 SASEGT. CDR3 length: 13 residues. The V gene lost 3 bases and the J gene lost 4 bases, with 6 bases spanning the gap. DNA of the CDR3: TGTGCCAGCAGTGAGTATGGCACCGGGGAGCTGTTTTTT. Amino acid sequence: CASSEYGTGELFF.

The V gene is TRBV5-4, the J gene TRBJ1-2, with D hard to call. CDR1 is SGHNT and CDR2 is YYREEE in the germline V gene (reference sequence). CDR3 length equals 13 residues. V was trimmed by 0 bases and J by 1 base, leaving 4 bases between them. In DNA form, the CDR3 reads TGTGCCAGCAGCTTGGGGCGTAACTATGGCTACACCTTC. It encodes CASSLGRNYGYTF.

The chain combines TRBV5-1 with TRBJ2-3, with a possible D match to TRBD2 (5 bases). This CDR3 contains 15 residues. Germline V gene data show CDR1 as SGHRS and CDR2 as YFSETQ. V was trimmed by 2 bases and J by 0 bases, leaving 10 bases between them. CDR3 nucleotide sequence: TGCGCCAGCAGCTTCCGCGGGCCTAGCACAGATACGCAGTATTTT. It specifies CASSFRGPSTDTQYF.

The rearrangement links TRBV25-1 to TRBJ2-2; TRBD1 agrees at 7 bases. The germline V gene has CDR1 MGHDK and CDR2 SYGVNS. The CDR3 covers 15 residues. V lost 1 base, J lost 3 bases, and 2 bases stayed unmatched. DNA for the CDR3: TGTGCCAGCAGTGAATCCGGGACAGACACCGGGGAGCTGTTTTTT. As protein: CASSESGTDTGELFF.

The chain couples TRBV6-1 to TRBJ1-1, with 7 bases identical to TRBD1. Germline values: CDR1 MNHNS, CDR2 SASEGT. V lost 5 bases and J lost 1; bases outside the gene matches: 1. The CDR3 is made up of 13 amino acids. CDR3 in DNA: TGTGCCAGCAGTCGACAGGGGAACACTGAAGCTTTCTTT. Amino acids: CASSRQGNTEAFF.

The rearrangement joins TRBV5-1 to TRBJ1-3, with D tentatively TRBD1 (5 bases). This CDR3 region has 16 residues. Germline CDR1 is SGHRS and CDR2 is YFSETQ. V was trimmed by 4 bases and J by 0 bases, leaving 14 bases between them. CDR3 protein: CASSLTEVLSGNTIYF. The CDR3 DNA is TGCGCCAGCAGCCTGACAGAGGTTCTCTCTGGAAACACCATATATTTT. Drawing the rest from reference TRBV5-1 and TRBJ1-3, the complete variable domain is KAGVTQTPRYLIKTRGQQVTLSCSPISGHRSVSWYQQTPGQGLQFLFEYFSETQRNKGNFPGRFSGRQFSNSRSEMNVSTLELGDSALYLCASSLTEVLSGNTIYFGEGSWLTVV.

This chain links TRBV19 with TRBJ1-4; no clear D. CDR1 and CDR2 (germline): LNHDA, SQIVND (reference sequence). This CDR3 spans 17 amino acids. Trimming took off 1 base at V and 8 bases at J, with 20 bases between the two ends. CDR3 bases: TGTGCCAGTAGTATAGTCGCAAGGGCTCCAAGAGAGGAAAAACTGTTTTTT. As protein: CASSIVARAPREEKLFF.

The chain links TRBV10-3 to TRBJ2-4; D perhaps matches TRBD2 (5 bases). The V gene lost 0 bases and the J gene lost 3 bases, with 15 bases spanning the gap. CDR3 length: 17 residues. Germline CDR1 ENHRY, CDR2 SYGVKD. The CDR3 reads CAISESEGVSDKNIQYF. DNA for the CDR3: TGTGCCATCAGTGAGTCCGAGGGAGTGAGCGACAAAAACATTCAGTACTTC.

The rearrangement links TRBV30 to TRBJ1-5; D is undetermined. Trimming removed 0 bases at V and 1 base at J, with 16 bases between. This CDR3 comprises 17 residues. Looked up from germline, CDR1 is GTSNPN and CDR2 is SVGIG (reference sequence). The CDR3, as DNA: TGTGCCTGGAGTGTAAGCTTGGACCCCTCGAGCAATCAGCCCCAGCATTTT. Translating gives CAWSVSLDPSSNQPQHF.

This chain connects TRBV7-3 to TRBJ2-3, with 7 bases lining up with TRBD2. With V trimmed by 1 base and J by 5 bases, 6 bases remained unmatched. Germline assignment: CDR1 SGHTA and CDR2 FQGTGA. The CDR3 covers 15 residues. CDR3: CASSLRAGVGDTQYF. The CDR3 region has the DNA TGTGCCAGCAGCTTAAGGGCGGGAGTTGGAGATACGCAGTATTTT.

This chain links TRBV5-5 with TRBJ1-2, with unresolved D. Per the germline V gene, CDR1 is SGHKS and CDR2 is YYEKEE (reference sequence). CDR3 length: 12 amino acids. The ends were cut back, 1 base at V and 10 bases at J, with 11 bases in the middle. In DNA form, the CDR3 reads TGTGCCAGCAGCTTGTCGGGCAGCGCCTACACCTTC. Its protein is CASSLSGSAYTF.

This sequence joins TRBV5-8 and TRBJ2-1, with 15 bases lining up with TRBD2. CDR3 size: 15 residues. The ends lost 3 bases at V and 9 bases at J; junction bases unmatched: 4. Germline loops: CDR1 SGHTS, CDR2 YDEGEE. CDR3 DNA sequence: TGTGCCAGCAGCTCGGGACTAGCGGGAGGCGGTGAGCAGTTCTTC. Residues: CASSSGLAGGGEQFF.

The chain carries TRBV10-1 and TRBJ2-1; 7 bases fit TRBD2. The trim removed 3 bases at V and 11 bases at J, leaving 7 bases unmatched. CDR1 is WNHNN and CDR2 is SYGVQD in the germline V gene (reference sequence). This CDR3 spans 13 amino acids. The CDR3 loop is CASSELESGKQFF. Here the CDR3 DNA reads TGCGCCAGCAGTGAACTAGAAAGCGGGAAGCAGTTCTTC.

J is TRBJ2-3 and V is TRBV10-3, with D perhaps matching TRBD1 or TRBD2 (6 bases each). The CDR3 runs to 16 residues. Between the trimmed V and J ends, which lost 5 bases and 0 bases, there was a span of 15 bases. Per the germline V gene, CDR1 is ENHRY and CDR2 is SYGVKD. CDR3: CAISPRGQLSTDTQYF. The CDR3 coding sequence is TGTGCCATCAGTCCCCGGGGGCAGCTTAGCACAGATACGCAGTATTTT.

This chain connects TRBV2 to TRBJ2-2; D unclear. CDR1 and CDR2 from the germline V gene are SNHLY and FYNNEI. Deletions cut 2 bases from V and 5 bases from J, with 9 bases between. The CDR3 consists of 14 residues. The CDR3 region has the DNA TGTGCCAGCAGTGAAATGATTGGGACCGGGGAGCTGTTTTTT. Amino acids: CASSEMIGTGELFF.

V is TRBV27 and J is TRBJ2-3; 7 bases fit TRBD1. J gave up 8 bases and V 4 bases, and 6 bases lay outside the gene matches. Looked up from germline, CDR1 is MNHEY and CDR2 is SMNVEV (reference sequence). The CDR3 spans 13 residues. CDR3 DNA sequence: TGTGCCAGCAGTTCCCAGGGGGTGGGTACGCAGTATTTT. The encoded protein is CASSSQGVGTQYF.

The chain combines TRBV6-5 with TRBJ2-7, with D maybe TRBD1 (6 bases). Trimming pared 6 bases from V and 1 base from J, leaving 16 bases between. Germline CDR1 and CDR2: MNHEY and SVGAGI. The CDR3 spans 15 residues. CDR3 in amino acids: CASRSRGEGSYEQYF. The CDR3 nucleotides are TGTGCCAGCAGGTCCAGGGGTGAGGGATCCTACGAGCAGTACTTC.

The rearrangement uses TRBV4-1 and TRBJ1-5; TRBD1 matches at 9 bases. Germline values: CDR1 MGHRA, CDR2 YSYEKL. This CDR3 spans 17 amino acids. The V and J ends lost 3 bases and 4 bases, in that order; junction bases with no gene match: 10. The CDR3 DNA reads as TGCGCCAGCAGCCACCCACGGGACAGGGATGGGAATCAGCCCCAGCATTTT. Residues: CASSHPRDRDGNQPQHF.

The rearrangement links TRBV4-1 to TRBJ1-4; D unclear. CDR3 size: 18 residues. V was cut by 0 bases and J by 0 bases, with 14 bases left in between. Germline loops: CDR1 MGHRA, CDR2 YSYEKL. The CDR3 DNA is TGCGCCAGCAGCCAAGATCTGGGCAGCCTTGCAACTAATGAAAAACTGTTTTTT. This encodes CASSQDLGSLATNEKLFF.

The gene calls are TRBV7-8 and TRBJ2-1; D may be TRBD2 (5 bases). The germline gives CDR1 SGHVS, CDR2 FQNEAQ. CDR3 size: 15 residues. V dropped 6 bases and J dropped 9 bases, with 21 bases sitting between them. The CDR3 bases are TGTGCCAGCAGACTGAGTGGGAGAGAAGAGGGTGAGCAGTTCTTC. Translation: CASRLSGREEGEQFF. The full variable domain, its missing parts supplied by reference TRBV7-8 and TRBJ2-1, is GAGVSQSPRYKVAKRGQDVALRCDPISGHVSLFWYQQALGQGPEFLTYFQNEAQLDKSGLPSDRFFAERPEGSVSTLKIQRTQQEDSAVYLCASRLSGREEGEQFFGPGTRLTVL.

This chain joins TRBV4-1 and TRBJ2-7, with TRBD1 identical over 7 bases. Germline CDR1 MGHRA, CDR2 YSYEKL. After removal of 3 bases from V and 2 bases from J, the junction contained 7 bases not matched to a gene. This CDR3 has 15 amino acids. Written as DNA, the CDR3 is TGCGCCAGCAGCCAGAGGGACAGCTCAGCCTACGAGCAGTACTTC. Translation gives CASSQRDSSAYEQYF.

In DNA, the CDR3 is TGTGCCAGCAACACGGAACAAGAGACCCAGTACTTC. Its translation is CASNTEQETQYF. The chain couples TRBV2 to TRBJ2-5; D gene ambiguous. The CDR3 is 12 residues long. V lost 7 bases and J 2 bases, leaving 8 bases between the germline ends. Germline V lookup: CDR1 SNHLY, CDR2 FYNNEI.